This T cell receptor beta chain was identified during a study of CD8+ T cells in alopecia areata. Study information: Those treated were given oral tofacitinib at 5 to 10 mg twice daily.

After removal of 3 bases from V and 4 bases from J, the junction contained 6 bases not matched to a gene. There are 16 residues in the CDR3. The germline V gene has CDR1 SGHTA and CDR2 FQGNSA. RNA extraction and reverse transcription yielded cDNA as sequencing template. Profiled with immunoSEQ multiplex PCR; TCRdb holds only in-frame clones, not every one. The sample records 120,000 to 150,000 clones, 65% to 90% being singletons. Noted treatment: oral pan-JAK inhibitor, 5-10 mg twice daily. Sequenced material: CD8+ T cells sorted from blood, taken at week 4, from a patient treated with tofacitinib. The gene calls are TRBV7-2 and TRBJ2-6; 7 bases fit TRBD1. The receptor's source is a human donor with alopecia areata. CDR3 coding DNA: TGTGCCAGCAGCTTCTACAGGGGTTCAGGGGCCAACGTCCTGACTTTC. Translation: CASSFYRGSGANVLTF.